This is a list of T cell receptor beta chains from one sample in a study of T cell repertoires in cytomegalovirus infection. TCRdb ran MiXCR on the reads and lists one entry per CDR3 protein. The sample holds some 600,000 distinct CDR3 sequences; roughly a quarter are singletons and the top ten take around 7.6%. Sequencing was carried out using CD8+ T cells from PBMCs. These receptors all come from a human donor in good health (CMV status not recorded). Some clones in this sample may be carry-over from other donors' samples. CDR3s include the opening cysteine and the closing phenylalanine or tryptophan. The D gene is left open where the match is weak. The size entry is marked missing in some rows and otherwise reads once, few, many or a size class.

NA TRBJ1-4 NA TRBV29-1 TGCAGCGTTGCGAGCCCGTCTAATGAAAAACTGTTTTTT CSVASPSNEKLFF
NA TRBJ2-5 NA TRBV28 TGTGCCAGCAGTCCCTTGGATCCTGGGGAGACCCAGTACTTC CASSPLDPGETQYF
NA TRBJ2-6 few TRBV29-1 TGCAGCGCCAGGGTGCATGGGGCCAACGTCCTGACTTTC CSARVHGANVLTF
NA TRBJ1-4 few TRBV7-3 TGTGCCAGCAGGGCTACGGGGTTGGCTAATGAAAAACTGTTTTTT CASRATGLANEKLFF
TRBD1 TRBJ2-5 few TRBV7-9 TGTGCCAGCAGCTTTGTGACAGGGGGCGAGGAGACCCAGTACTTC CASSFVTGGEETQYF
TRBD1 TRBJ1-1 few TRBV7-9 TGTGCCAGCAGTTCCCCGGACAGGGCGAACACTGAAGCTTTCTTT CASSSPDRANTEAFF
NA TRBJ2-1 few TRBV28 TGTGCCATCAATAATCGGGCAGGAAAATACAATGAGCAGTTCTTC CAINNRAGKYNEQFF
NA TRBJ2-7 NA TRBV5-1 TGCGCCAGCACCAACAACCGGCGCGAGCAGTACTTC CASTNNRREQYF
NA TRBJ1-5 NA TRBV7-9 TGTGCCAGCAGCCCTATGTATGCCAATCAGCCCCAGCATTTT CASSPMYANQPQHF
NA TRBJ1-1 many TRBV7-9 TGTGCCAGCAGCTTATCAGGGGAGTTCACTGAAGCTTTCTTT CASSLSGEFTEAFF
TRBD2 TRBJ2-1 NA TRBV29-1 TGCAGCCACGGGGGGGGCCCCTACAATGAGCAGTTCTTC CSHGGGPYNEQFF
NA TRBJ1-1 NA TRBV2 TGTGCCAGCAGTGCCAGGGAAGTGGAAGCTTTCTTT CASSAREVEAFF
NA TRBJ2-2 many TRBV28 TGTGCCAGCAGTCGACAGTCAGGGCGAACCGGGGAGCTGTTTTTT CASSRQSGRTGELFF
TRBD1 TRBJ2-3 NA TRBV19 TGTGCCAGCCAGTTTCGGGACAGGGGTTTAGGAGATACGCAGTATTTT CASQFRDRGLGDTQYF
TRBD1 TRBJ2-1 once TRBV20-1 TGCAGTGCTAGTGGTTATGGACAGGGGGCCCGCAATGAGCAGTTCTTC CSASGYGQGARNEQFF
NA TRBJ1-3 NA TRBV11-2 TGTGCCAGCAGCTTAAAAGGGTCTGGAAACACCATATATTTT CASSLKGSGNTIYF
NA TRBJ1-1 few TRBV29-1 TGCAGCGTTGGAGGGGGTGAGAGGTACAACACTGAAGCTTTCTTT CSVGGGERYNTEAFF
NA TRBJ2-1 NA TRBV11-2 TGTGCCAGCCCCGCTAGCATGGGGCCCAACAATGAGCAGTTCTTC CASPASMGPNNEQFF
NA TRBJ2-6 many TRBV12-3/TRBV12-4 TGTGCCAGCCTGGATAAGGGGTCCCTCAATGGGGCCAACGTCCTGACTTTC CASLDKGSLNGANVLTF
TRBD1 TRBJ2-7 few TRBV5-5 TGTGCCAGCAGCGACCGGGACAGGCCGTACGAGCAGTACTTC CASSDRDRPYEQYF
TRBD1 TRBJ2-6 NA TRBV10-3 TGTGCCATCAGATCCGGGACAGCACCTGGGGCCAACGTCCTGACTTTC CAIRSGTAPGANVLTF
TRBD2 TRBJ2-4 few TRBV7-9 TGTGCCAGCAGCACCGGGACTAGCGGGGGGGCCGGGGTCAAAAACATTCAGTACTTC CASSTGTSGGAGVKNIQYF
NA TRBJ2-7 NA TRBV29-1 TGCAGCGTAACCCCACTCGACGGATACGAGCAGTACTTC CSVTPLDGYEQYF
NA TRBJ2-2 many TRBV27 TGTGCCAGCAGTTTAATTCAGCCCATCGCTTCCACCGGGGAGCTGTTTTTT CASSLIQPIASTGELFF
TRBD2 TRBJ2-3 NA TRBV25-1 TGTGCCAGCAGTGATCGGGGGGACGATAGAGATACGCAGTATTTT CASSDRGDDRDTQYF
NA TRBJ2-5 many TRBV6-2/TRBV6-3 TGTGCCAGCAGTTACTTGGGCACCCAAGAGACCCAGTACTTC CASSYLGTQETQYF
NA TRBJ2-3 many TRBV7-2 TGTGCCAGCAGCTCCAGGGAAATAGGCACAGATACGCAGTATTTT CASSSREIGTDTQYF
NA TRBJ1-1 NA TRBV10-3 TGTGCCGTCCGGGCCCGACCGGGAGCTTTCTTT CAVRARPGAFF
TRBD1 TRBJ1-4 NA TRBV7-9 TGTGCCAGCAGCTTAGACGATACAGGGGTCCTTCTTGAAAAACTGTTTTTT CASSLDDTGVLLEKLFF
NA TRBJ1-1 NA TRBV2 TGTGCCTCTCCGGCTAGGGTGAACACTGAAGCTTTCTTT CASPARVNTEAFF
NA TRBJ2-7 many TRBV7-8 TGTGCCAGCAGTCCCCGATGGGGGGGCCGTTACGAGCAGTACTTC CASSPRWGGRYEQYF
NA TRBJ1-5 few TRBV25-1 TGTGCCAGCAGTGAGGGCGGAGGTCAGCCCCAGCATTTT CASSEGGGQPQHF
NA TRBJ1-1 NA TRBV10-3 TGTGCCATCACTCTACTAGGGACTGAAGCTTTCTTT CAITLLGTEAFF
TRBD1 TRBJ2-7 many TRBV7-2 TGTGCCAGCAGCTTAGGGGGGACAGGCCGCTACGAGCAGTACTTC CASSLGGTGRYEQYF
NA TRBJ2-5 NA TRBV25-1 TGTGCCAGCGGAAACAGGTACCAAGAGACCCAGTACTTC CASGNRYQETQYF
TRBD1 TRBJ1-2 many TRBV7-8 TGTGCCAGCAGCTTAGAGCGGGGACAGTATGGCTACACCTTC CASSLERGQYGYTF
NA TRBJ1-5 NA TRBV15 TGTGCCACCAGCAGAGATGCGGGAGTTCCGAATCAGCCCCAGCATTTT CATSRDAGVPNQPQHF
NA TRBJ2-3 NA TRBV6-6 TGTGCCAGCAGTCTGACTAGTGACACAGATACGCAGTATTTT CASSLTSDTDTQYF
NA TRBJ1-1 few TRBV6-1 TGTGCCAGCACCGGGACCGCAAACTCGGACGGCTTCGAAGCTTTCTTT CASTGTANSDGFEAFF
NA TRBJ2-5 few TRBV7-9 TGTGCCAGCAGCCAAAGGACGACAAAGCAAGAGACCCAGTACTTC CASSQRTTKQETQYF
TRBD2 TRBJ2-5 NA TRBV29-1 TGCAGCGTTCTCGGGGGGATGGAAGAGACCCAGTACTTC CSVLGGMEETQYF
NA TRBJ1-4 few TRBV7-9 TGTGCCAGCAGCTCGCCCCGGGGTCCTAATGAAAAACTGTTTTTT CASSSPRGPNEKLFF
TRBD2 TRBJ2-1 once TRBV27 TGTGCCAGCAGTCCTACTAGCGGGGGTCTTTATGAGCAGTTCTTC CASSPTSGGLYEQFF
NA TRBJ2-5 few TRBV6-8 TGTGCCAGCAGTTACTCTCAGAACGGGCTGCGAAAGACCCAGTACTTC CASSYSQNGLRKTQYF
NA TRBJ2-1 many TRBV5-4 TGTGCCAGCAGCTTGGGACGCCTGGCTTACAATGAGCAGTTCTTC CASSLGRLAYNEQFF
TRBD1 TRBJ2-5 few TRBV20-1 TGCAGTGCTAGAGATCTGGACAGGGGCGAGACCCAGTACTTC CSARDLDRGETQYF